This T cell receptor (beta chain) originates from a study of blood T cell repertoires in COVID-19 (dated by TCRdb to 2018 to 2021). About the investigation overall: Samples covering the acute and convalescent phases of COVID-19 were provided by collaborators in the United States, Italy and Spain. Sample metadata almost always included a de-identified subject ID, COVID-19 status, age in years and sex. Deeply sampled blood TCRbeta repertoires from subjects exposed to, actively infected with, or recovered from COVID-19 were included in the dataset. The samples were drawn from the first 160 participants of the ongoing ImmuneRACE study and from 950 to 1,500 subjects provided by 6 global collaborators. Where available, HLA class I and class II types were taken from metadata supplied by the sample provider and were not determined by assay-based typing. A freely available public database, intended as a resource for researchers studying the immune response to SARS-CoV-2, is where the repertoires were released. The prospective study material was composed of cDNA or gDNA derived from T cells, B-cell-depleted T cells, or PBMCs. The investigation overall reported the following: How much clinical and demographic metadata was included differed by source and by participant, and the metadata was provided uncurated.

Regarding this clone: Its binding antigen is unknown. Within one base of it there is no much larger clone, and no base qualities were kept.

According to the germline V gene (reference sequence), CDR1 reads LNHDA and CDR2 reads SQIVND. Its CDR3 holds 15 amino acids, cysteine through phenylalanine. Left in the record is the CDR3 DNA by itself, 45 bases read in frame from the first base. The V end loses 7 bases and the J end loses 2 bases, and a stretch of 17 bases separates them. Each collaborating institution followed its own protocols to collect whole blood in K2EDTA tubes. For TCRbeta analysis, collaborator samples were shipped as frozen whole blood, as isolated PBMCs, or as DNA extracted from either sample type. TCRbeta CDR3 regions were amplified from genomic DNA by means of the immunoSEQ Assay, a bias-controlled multiplex PCR. Per the authors' processing: The number of nucleated cells in each sample was estimated by amplification of reference gene primers within the assay. Sequence reads were collapsed and filtered to measure the absolute abundance of every unique TCRbeta CDR3 rearrangement. For each sample, productive Simpson clonality was calculated as the square root of Simpson's diversity index across productive rearrangements. TCRdb mirrors the immuneACCESS table, restricted to in-frame sequences. Some clones are absent from its copies; in checked studies, under half trace to an unresolved V gene, and the reason for the others is unknown. That table is the source of V, J and clone size, and D and trimming were worked out from the DNA. The sample records roughly 20,000 clones, 86% of which are singletons. Roughly 9.8% of the sample rests with the top ten.

The sample comprised peripheral blood. The rearrangement combines TRBV19 with TRBJ2-5; matching of 6 bases hints at TRBD2 as the D gene. The clonotype was recovered from a human donor in a cohort sampled during active COVID-19. The CDR3 amino acid sequence is: CASNTGRSRQETQYF. The DNA is as follows: TGTGCCAGTAATACCGGGAGAAGCAGACAAGAGACCCAGTACTTC. The variable domain in full, with residues beyond the CDR3 obtained from the reference TRBV19 and TRBJ2-5 genes, is DGGITQSPKYLFRKEGQNVTLSCEQNLNHDAMYWYRQDPGQGLRLIYYSQIVNDFQKGDIAEGYSVSREKKESFPLTVTSAQKNPTAFYLCASNTGRSRQETQYFGPGTRLLVL.